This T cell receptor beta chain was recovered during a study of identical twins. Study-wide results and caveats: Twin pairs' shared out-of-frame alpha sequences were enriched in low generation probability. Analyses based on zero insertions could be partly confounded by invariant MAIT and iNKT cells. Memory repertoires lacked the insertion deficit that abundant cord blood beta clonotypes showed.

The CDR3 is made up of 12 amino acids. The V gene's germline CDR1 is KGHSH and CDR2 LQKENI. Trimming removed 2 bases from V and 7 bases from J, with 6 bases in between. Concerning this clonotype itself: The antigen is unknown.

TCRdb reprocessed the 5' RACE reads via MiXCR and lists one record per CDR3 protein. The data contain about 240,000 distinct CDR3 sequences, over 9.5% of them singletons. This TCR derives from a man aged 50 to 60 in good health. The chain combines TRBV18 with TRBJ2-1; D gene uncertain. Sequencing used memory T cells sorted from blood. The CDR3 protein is CASSPGRNEQFF. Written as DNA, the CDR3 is TGTGCCAGCTCACCAGGGCGGAATGAGCAGTTCTTC. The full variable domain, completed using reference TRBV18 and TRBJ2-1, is NAGVMQNPRHLVRRRGQEARLRCSPMKGHSHVYWYRQLPEEGLKFMVYLQKENIIDESGMPKERFSAEFPKEGPSILRIQQVVRGDSAAYFCASSPGRNEQFFGPGTRLTVL.